This T cell receptor (beta chain) stems from a study of blood T cell repertoires in COVID-19. Background on the study: Sources were T cells, B-cell-depleted T cells, or PBMCs; the material itself was cDNA or gDNA.

This clone has more than one count but fewer than ten. V lost 3 bases and J 6 bases, leaving 3 bases between the germline ends. The germline V gene has CDR1 MDHEN and CDR2 SYDVKM. The CDR3 runs 11 residues. TCRdb keeps only in-frame clones here, not all; method: immunoSEQ multiplex PCR. This sample yields approximately 350,000 clones, of which around 92% are seen a single time; 0.95% to 1.5% belongs to the top ten. The sequence was collected from a man aged 35-49 years with acute or convalescent COVID-19. The specimen sequenced was peripheral blood. V gene TRBV28 combines with J gene TRBJ1-5; D is ambiguous. CDR3 region: CASSFRQPQHF. Written as DNA, the CDR3 is TGTGCCAGCAGTTTCCGTCAGCCCCAGCATTTT.